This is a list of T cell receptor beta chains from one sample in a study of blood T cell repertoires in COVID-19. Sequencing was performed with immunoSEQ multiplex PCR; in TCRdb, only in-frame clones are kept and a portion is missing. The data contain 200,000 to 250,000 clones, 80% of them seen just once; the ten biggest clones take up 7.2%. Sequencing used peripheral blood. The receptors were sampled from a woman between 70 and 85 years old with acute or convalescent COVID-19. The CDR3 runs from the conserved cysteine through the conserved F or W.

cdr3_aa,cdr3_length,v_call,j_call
CASSAGQGSTDTQYF,15,TRBV9,TRBJ2-3
CASSTGVLNTGELFF,15,TRBV10-1,TRBJ2-2
CASSFSGGKETQYF,14,TRBV7-2,TRBJ2-5
CASSPGQYLYNEQFF,15,TRBV4-3,TRBJ2-1
CASSDRTRNTEAFF,14,TRBV6-2/TRBV6-3,TRBJ1-1
CASSLAGAGAAYNEQFF,17,TRBV7-9,TRBJ2-1
CASSEQGYADTQYF,14,TRBV5-1,TRBJ2-3
CASSLLRSSSYNEQFF,16,TRBV7-8,TRBJ2-1
CASSPRLAGTPRNSPLHF,18,TRBV19,TRBJ1-6
CASPSRGRPEEQFF,14,TRBV2,TRBJ2-1
CASSQNGQPVYGYTF,15,TRBV27,TRBJ1-2
CASSLRGFRREAFF,14,TRBV5-6,TRBJ1-1
CASSPYAPQGNSPLHF,16,TRBV7-6,TRBJ1-6
CASSPRQGGEAAFF,14,TRBV6-4,TRBJ1-1
CASSQPQLGNYEQYF,15,TRBV3-1/TRBV3-2,TRBJ2-7
CATSDPGTGVGGYTF,15,TRBV24-1,TRBJ1-2
CASSLVAEWETQYF,14,TRBV7-8,TRBJ2-5
CASSPEESGELFF,13,TRBV18,TRBJ2-2
CASSLRGTNTDTQYF,15,TRBV14,TRBJ2-3
CASSPSPGNTIYF,13,TRBV7-2,TRBJ1-3
CASSSEASGPSTDTQYF,17,TRBV3-1/TRBV3-2,TRBJ2-3
CATSRVRQVLEAFF,14,TRBV15,TRBJ1-1
CAISPGGRYNEQFF,14,TRBV10-3,TRBJ2-1
CASSQDLLEGGYTF,14,TRBV3-1/TRBV3-2,TRBJ1-2
CASGRPGNTIYF,12,TRBV12-5,TRBJ1-3
CASSWRLAGGPVYNEQFF,18,TRBV11-2,TRBJ2-1
CASSIGGWRTTEAFF,15,TRBV19,TRBJ1-1
CAWSGDPRTDTQYF,14,TRBV30,TRBJ2-3
CASSRQGFGTDTQYF,15,TRBV18,TRBJ2-3
CAWSVWTELFF,11,TRBV30,TRBJ2-2
CASSPGLGIDEQFF,14,TRBV18,TRBJ2-1
CASSPGASGEAWNEQFF,17,TRBV18,TRBJ2-1
CASSPTSGGLTDTQYF,16,TRBV18,TRBJ2-3
CASSLISGQSNSPLHF,16,TRBV5-5,TRBJ1-6
CASSAETGLVSEQYF,15,TRBV2,TRBJ2-7
CASSPPQGFSYEQYF,15,TRBV18,TRBJ2-7
CATSDLRENQPQHF,14,TRBV24-1,TRBJ1-5
CASSQDRGQPQHF,13,TRBV3-1/TRBV3-2,TRBJ1-5
CASSSSGGLSQETQYF,16,TRBV5-1,TRBJ2-5
CASSPRKNTEAFF,13,TRBV5-5,TRBJ1-1
CASSRAPGDTDTQYF,15,TRBV3-1/TRBV3-2,TRBJ2-3
CDPSGGPPGSCFF,13,TRBV24-1,TRBJ2-2
CASSRRDTGELFF,13,TRBV2,TRBJ2-2
CASSSGQGGSYGYTF,15,TRBV5-1,TRBJ1-2